These 14 T cell receptor beta chains were sequenced from one sample in a study of blood T cell repertoires in COVID-19. TCRdb's table, derived via immunoSEQ multiplex PCR, lists solely in-frame clones and lacks some. The table shows around 77,000 clones, with roughly four fifths occurring only once. The specimen was peripheral blood. These TCRs come from a woman aged 80 or over with active or convalescent COVID-19.

The genes are TRBV9 and TRBJ2-3, with 15 bases aligning to TRBD2. There are 19 residues in the CDR3. Germline CDR1 is SGDLS and CDR2 is YYNGEE. Trimming removed 0 bases from V and 0 bases from J; junction bases left unmatched: 5. The CDR3 region has the DNA TGTGCCAGCAGCGTAGGGGGACTAGCGGGGGGCCTTAGCACAGATACGCAGTATTTT. This gives the protein CASSVGGLAGGLSTDTQYF.

The V gene is TRBV18, the J gene TRBJ1-2; 8 bases are a match to TRBD1. V was pared by 3 bases and J by 4 bases, with 7 bases of the junction left unmatched. CDR1 is KGHSH, CDR2 LQKENI, per germline. The CDR3 contains 15 residues. CDR3 region: CASSPTGDRAYGYTF. The CDR3 DNA is TGTGCCAGCTCACCGACAGGGGACAGAGCCTATGGCTACACCTTC.

The genes are TRBV7-8 and TRBJ2-7, with unresolved D. From germline, CDR1 is SGHVS and CDR2 FQNEAQ. The CDR3 runs 15 residues. V was pared by 4 bases and J by 0 bases, with 13 bases between. The CDR3 nucleotides read TGTGCCAGCAGCTCTGACTCGAAAAGCTCCTACGAGCAGTACTTC. This codes for CASSSDSKSSYEQYF. The full variable domain, in which reference TRBV7-8 and TRBJ2-7 provide the parts outside the CDR3, is GAGVSQSPRYKVAKRGQDVALRCDPISGHVSLFWYQQALGQGPEFLTYFQNEAQLDKSGLPSDRFFAERPEGSVSTLKIQRTQQEDSAVYLCASSSDSKSSYEQYFGPGTRLTVT.

The chain combines TRBV11-2 with TRBJ2-7, with 15 bases fitting TRBD2. Unmatched junction bases numbered 1, after V lost 4 bases and J lost 6 bases. The CDR3 spans 14 residues. CDR1 and CDR2 (germline): SGHAT, FQNNGV. The CDR3 here is CASSWTSGGAEQYF. The CDR3, as DNA: TGTGCCAGCAGCTGGACTAGCGGGGGGGCCGAGCAGTACTTC.

This sequence joins TRBV18 and TRBJ2-1; unclear D gene. Germline V gives CDR1 KGHSH, CDR2 LQKENI. This CDR3 contains 14 residues. The V end was cut by 2 bases, the J end by 1 base, with 6 bases between. In DNA, the CDR3 is TGTGCCAGCTCACCAAGCAGGTCCTACAATGAGCAGTTCTTC. Amino acids: CASSPSRSYNEQFF.

The chain uses TRBV5-1 and TRBJ1-5; no clear D. Germline assignment: CDR1 SGHRS and CDR2 YFSETQ. Trimming removed 0 bases at V and 3 bases at J, with 7 bases between. The CDR3 extends over 14 amino acids. The CDR3 DNA reads TGCGCCAGCAGCTTGGGAAGCCTCAATCAGCCCCAGCATTTT. Amino acids: CASSLGSLNQPQHF. Together with reference TRBV5-1 and TRBJ1-5, the CDR3 gives the full variable domain: KAGVTQTPRYLIKTRGQQVTLSCSPISGHRSVSWYQQTPGQGLQFLFEYFSETQRNKGNFPGRFSGRQFSNSRSEMNVSTLELGDSALYLCASSLGSLNQPQHFGDGTRLSIL.

V is TRBV29-1 and J is TRBJ1-1; TRBD1 is a possible D gene (6 bases). The CDR3 covers 16 residues. Trimming stripped 8 bases from V and 6 bases from J, with 28 bases between. In germline, CDR1 is SQVTM, CDR2 ANQGSEA. The CDR3 here is CSSKRGDTGGLAEAFF. The CDR3 DNA sequence: TGCAGCTCCAAAAGAGGGGACACTGGTGGTCTGGCTGAAGCTTTCTTT.

The V and J genes are TRBV6-5 and TRBJ2-1, with no clear D. The V gene lost 8 bases and the J gene lost 7 bases, with 6 bases spanning the gap. The CDR3 is 10 amino acids. CDR1 is MNHEY and CDR2 is SVGAGI in the germline V gene. For the CDR3, the DNA is TGTGCCAGCGGTCTAAATGAGCAGTTCTTC. This gives the protein CASGLNEQFF.

This clone has only one observation. The V and J genes are TRBV7-9 and TRBJ2-3; TRBD2 matches 10 bases. The V and J ends lost 1 base and 4 bases, in that order; junction bases with no gene match: 8. CDR3 size: 17 residues. Germline lookup yields CDR1 SEHNR and CDR2 FQNEAQ (reference sequence). The chain's CDR3 is CASSLDVLAGDPDTQYF. CDR3 DNA sequence: TGTGCCAGCAGCTTAGACGTGCTAGCGGGGGACCCAGATACGCAGTATTTT.

The chain combines TRBV6-2 or TRBV6-3 with TRBJ1-6; no reliable D call. Between the trimmed V and J ends, which lost 4 bases and 14 bases, there was a span of 15 bases. CDR1 and CDR2 (germline): MNHEY, SVGEGT. This CDR3 comprises 13 residues. As DNA, the CDR3 is TGTGCCAGCAGTTTCCCCGCGGTCGTAACCCTCCACTTT. Its translation is CASSFPAVVTLHF.

This clone has ten or more counts. This chain links TRBV12-3 or TRBV12-4 with TRBJ1-2, with D unresolved. CDR3 size: 13 residues. The germline V and J ends were trimmed by 2 bases and 6 bases, with 10 bases remaining between them. This CDR3 reads CASSLHPGDGYTF. CDR3 DNA sequence: TGTGCCAGCAGTTTACACCCCGGGGATGGCTACACCTTC.

This clone was seen only once. The chain has TRBV11-2 and TRBJ2-7, with 7 positions matching TRBD1. With 4 bases clipped from V and 0 bases from J, the junction kept 3 bases outside the gene matches. The CDR3 length is 14 residues. From germline, CDR1 is SGHAT and CDR2 FQNNGV. In DNA form, the CDR3 reads TGTGCCAGCAGCTGGGACAGTCTCTCCTACGAGCAGTACTTC. Translated, it gives CASSWDSLSYEQYF.

The chain uses TRBV7-2 and TRBJ2-5; D ambiguous. This CDR3 contains 11 residues. CDR1 SGHTA and CDR2 FQGNSA come from the germline V gene. Trimming cost V 4 bases and J 3 bases, with 3 bases left between them. The CDR3 sequence: CASSYKETQYF. Written as DNA, the CDR3 is TGTGCCAGCAGCTATAAAGAGACCCAGTACTTC.

The chain carries TRBV10-3 and TRBJ1-3; 7 bases are shared with TRBD1. From germline, CDR1 is ENHRY and CDR2 SYGVKD. This CDR3 comprises 14 residues. After removal of 6 bases from V and 2 bases from J, the junction contained 4 bases not matched to a gene. CDR3 coding DNA: TGTGCCATCAGAATCGACAGGGCTGGAAACACCATATATTTT. Its protein product is CAIRIDRAGNTIYF.